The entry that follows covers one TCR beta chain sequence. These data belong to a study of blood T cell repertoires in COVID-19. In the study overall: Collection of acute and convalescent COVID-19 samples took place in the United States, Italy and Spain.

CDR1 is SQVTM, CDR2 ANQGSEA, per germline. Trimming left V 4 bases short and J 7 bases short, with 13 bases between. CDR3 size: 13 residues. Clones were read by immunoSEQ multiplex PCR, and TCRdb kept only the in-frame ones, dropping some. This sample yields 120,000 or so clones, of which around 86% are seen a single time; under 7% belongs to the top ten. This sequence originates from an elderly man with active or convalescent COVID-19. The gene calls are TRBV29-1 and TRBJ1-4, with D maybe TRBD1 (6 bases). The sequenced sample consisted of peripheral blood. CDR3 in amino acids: CSVVRQGSEKLFF. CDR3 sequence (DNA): TGCAGCGTTGTGAGGCAGGGGAGTGAAAAACTGTTTTTT.